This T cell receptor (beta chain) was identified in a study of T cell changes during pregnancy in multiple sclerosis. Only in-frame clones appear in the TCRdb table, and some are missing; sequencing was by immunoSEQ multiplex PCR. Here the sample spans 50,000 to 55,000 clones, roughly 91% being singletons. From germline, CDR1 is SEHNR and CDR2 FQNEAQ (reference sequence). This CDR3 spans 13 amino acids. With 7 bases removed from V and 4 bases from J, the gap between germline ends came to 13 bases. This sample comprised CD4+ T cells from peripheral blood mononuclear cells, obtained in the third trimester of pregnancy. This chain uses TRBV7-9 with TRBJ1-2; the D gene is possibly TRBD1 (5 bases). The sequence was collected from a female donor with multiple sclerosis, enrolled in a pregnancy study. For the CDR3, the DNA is TGTGCCAGCACGCCCAGGGTAATCTATGGCTACACCTTC. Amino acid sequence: CASTPRVIYGYTF.